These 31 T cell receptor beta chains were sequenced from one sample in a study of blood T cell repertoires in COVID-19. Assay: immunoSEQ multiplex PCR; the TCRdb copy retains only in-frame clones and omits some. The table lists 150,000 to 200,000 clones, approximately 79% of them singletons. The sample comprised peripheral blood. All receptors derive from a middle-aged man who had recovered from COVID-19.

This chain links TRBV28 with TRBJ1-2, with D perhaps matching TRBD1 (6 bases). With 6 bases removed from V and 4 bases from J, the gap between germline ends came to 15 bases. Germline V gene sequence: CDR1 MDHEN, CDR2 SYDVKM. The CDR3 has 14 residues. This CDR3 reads CASRPQGRSYGYTF. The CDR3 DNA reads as TGTGCCAGCAGACCTCAGGGGAGAAGCTATGGCTACACCTTC.

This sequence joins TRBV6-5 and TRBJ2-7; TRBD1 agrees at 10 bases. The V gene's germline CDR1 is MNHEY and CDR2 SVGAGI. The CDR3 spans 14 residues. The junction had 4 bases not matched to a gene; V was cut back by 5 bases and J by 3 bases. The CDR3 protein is CASSHRDRGYEQYF. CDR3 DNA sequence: TGTGCCAGCAGTCACCGGGACAGGGGCTACGAGCAGTACTTC.

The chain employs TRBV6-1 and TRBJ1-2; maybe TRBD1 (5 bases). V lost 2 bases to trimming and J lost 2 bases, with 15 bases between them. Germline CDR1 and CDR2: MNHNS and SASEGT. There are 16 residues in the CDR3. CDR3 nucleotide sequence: TGTGCCAGCAGTGAAAAAGGTCTCAGGGTAAACTATGGCTACACCTTC. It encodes CASSEKGLRVNYGYTF.

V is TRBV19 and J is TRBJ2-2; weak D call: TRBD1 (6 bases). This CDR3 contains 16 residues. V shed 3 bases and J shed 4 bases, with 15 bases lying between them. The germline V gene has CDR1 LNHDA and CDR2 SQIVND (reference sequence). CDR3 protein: CASSIPGGRFTGELFF. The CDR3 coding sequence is TGTGCCAGTAGTATTCCTGGGGGCAGGTTCACCGGGGAGCTGTTTTTT.

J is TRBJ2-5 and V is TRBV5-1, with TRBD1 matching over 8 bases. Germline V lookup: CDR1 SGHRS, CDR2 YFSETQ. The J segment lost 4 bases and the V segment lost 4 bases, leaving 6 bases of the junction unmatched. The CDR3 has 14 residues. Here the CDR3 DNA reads TGCGCCAGCAGCCCGAGGACAGGGCCAGAGACCCAGTACTTC. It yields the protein CASSPRTGPETQYF.

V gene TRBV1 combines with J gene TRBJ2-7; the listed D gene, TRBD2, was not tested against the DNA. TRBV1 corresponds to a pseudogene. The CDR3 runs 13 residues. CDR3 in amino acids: CTSSQGSKYEQYF. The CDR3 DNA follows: TGCACCAGCAGCCAAGGGAGTAAATACGAGCAGTACTTC.

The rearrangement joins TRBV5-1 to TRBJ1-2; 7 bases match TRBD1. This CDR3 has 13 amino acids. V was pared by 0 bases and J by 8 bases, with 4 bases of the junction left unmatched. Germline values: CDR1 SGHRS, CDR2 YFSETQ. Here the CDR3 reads CASSLEGAQGYTF. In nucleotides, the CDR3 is TGCGCCAGCAGCTTGGAGGGGGCGCAGGGCTACACCTTC.

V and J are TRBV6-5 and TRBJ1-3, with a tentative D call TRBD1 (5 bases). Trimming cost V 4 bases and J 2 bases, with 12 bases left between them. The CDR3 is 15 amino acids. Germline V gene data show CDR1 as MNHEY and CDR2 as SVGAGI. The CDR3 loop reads CASSLGGDPGNTIYF. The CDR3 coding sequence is TGTGCCAGCAGTTTGGGGGGGGACCCTGGAAACACCATATATTTT.

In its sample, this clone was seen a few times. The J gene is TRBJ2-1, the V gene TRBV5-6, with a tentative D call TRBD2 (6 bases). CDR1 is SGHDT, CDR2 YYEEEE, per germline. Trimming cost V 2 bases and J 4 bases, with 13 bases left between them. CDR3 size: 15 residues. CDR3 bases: TGTGCCAGCAGCTTAGGAACTAGCATGTACAATGAGCAGTTCTTC. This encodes CASSLGTSMYNEQFF.

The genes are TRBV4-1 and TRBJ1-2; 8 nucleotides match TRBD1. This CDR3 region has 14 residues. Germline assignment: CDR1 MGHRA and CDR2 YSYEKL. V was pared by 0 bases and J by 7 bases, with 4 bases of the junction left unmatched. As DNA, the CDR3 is TGCGCCAGCAGCCAAGAAGACAGGGGTCGTGGCTACACCTTC. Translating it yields CASSQEDRGRGYTF.

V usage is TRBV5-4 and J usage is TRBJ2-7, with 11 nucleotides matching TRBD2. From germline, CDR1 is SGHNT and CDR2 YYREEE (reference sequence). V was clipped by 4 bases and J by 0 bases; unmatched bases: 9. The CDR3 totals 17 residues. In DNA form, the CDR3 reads TGTGCCAGCAGCCCGTGGACTAGCGGGTTTTCCTCCTACGAGCAGTACTTC. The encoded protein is CASSPWTSGFSSYEQYF. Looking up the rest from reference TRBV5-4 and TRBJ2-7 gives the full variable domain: ETGVTQSPTHLIKTRGQQVTLRCSSQSGHNTVSWYQQALGQGPQFIFQYYREEENGRGNFPPRFSGLQFPNYSSELNVNALELDDSALYLCASSPWTSGFSSYEQYFGPGTRLTVT.

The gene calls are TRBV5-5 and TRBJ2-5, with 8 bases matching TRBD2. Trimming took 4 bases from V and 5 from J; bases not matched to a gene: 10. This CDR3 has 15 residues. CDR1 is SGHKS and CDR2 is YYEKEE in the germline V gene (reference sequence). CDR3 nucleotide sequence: TGTGCCAGCAGCCCGATAGCGGGGATGGGGGAGACCCAGTACTTC. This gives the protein CASSPIAGMGETQYF.

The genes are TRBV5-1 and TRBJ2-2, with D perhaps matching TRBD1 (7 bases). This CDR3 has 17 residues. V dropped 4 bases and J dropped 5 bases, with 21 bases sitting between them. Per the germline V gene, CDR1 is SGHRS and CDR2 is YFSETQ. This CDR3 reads CASSPARRQGGTGELFF. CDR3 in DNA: TGCGCCAGCAGCCCAGCACGGCGGCAGGGGGGTACCGGGGAGCTGTTTTTT.

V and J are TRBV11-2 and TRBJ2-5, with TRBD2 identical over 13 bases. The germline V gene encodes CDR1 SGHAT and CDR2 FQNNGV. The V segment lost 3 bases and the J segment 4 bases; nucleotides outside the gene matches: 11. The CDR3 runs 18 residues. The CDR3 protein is CASSFFTSGRARTETQYF. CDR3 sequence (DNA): TGTGCCAGCAGCTTTTTCACTAGCGGGAGGGCCCGCACAGAGACCCAGTACTTC.

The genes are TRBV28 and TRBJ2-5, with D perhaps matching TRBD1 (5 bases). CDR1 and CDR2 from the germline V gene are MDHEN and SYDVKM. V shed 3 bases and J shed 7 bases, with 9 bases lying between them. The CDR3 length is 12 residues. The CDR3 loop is CASSFDRGTQYF. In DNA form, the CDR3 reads TGTGCCAGCAGTTTTGACAGAGGGACCCAGTACTTC.

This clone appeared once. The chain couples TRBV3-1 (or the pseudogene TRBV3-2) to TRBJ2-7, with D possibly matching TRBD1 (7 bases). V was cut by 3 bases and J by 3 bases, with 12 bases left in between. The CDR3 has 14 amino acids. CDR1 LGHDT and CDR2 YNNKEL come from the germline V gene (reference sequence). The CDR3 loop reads CASSQAGGGYEQYF. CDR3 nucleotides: TGTGCCAGCAGCCAGGCAGGGGGAGGCTACGAGCAGTACTTC.

CDR3 in amino acids: CASSPRLAGNNEQFF. The CDR3 region has the DNA TGTGCCAGCAGCCCCAGACTAGCGGGAAACAATGAGCAGTTCTTC. This chain links TRBV7-8 with TRBJ2-1; 11 bases map to TRBD2. Germline V gene data show CDR1 as SGHVS and CDR2 as FQNEAQ. CDR3 length: 15 amino acids. V lost 5 bases and J lost 5; bases outside the gene matches: 5.

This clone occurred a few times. CDR3 nucleotides: TGTGCCAGCAGCCCCAATGGAGCGGGAGACGAGCAGTACTTC. Translation gives CASSPNGAGDEQYF. V and J are TRBV7-9 and TRBJ2-7, with 8 positions matching TRBD2. J was trimmed by 5 bases and V by 5 bases; bases with no gene match: 8. Germline loops: CDR1 SEHNR, CDR2 FQNEAQ (reference sequence). CDR3 length: 14 residues.

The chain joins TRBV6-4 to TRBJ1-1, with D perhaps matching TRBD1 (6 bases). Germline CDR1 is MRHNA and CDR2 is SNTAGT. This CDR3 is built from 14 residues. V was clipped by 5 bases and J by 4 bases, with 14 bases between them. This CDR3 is CASSPNRVGTEAFF. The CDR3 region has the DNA TGTGCCAGCAGTCCCAACAGGGTCGGCACTGAAGCTTTCTTT.

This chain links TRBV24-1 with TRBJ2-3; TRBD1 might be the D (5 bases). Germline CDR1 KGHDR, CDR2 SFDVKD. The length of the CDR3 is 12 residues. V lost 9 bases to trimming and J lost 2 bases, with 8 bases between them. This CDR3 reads CATQDNTDTQYF. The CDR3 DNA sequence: TGTGCCACCCAGGACAACACAGATACGCAGTATTTT.

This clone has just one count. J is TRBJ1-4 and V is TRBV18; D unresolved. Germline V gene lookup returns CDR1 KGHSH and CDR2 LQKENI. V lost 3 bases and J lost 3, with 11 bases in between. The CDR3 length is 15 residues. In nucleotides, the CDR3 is TGTGCCAGCTCACCGGCGGCGGCAGCTAATGAAAAACTGTTTTTT. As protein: CASSPAAAANEKLFF.

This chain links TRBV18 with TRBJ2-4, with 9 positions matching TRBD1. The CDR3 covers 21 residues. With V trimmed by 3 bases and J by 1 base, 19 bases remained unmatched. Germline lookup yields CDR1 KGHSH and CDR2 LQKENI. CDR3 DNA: TGTGCCAGCTCACCGAGAGGGGGGACGATACAGGGGGCTGAGGCCAAAAACATTCAGTACTTC. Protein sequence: CASSPRGGTIQGAEAKNIQYF.

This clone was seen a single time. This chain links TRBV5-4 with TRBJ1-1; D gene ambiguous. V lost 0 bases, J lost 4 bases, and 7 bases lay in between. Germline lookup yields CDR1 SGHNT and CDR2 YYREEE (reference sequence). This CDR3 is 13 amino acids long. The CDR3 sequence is CASSLVAATEAFF. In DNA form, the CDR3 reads TGTGCCAGCAGCTTGGTGGCCGCCACTGAAGCTTTCTTT.

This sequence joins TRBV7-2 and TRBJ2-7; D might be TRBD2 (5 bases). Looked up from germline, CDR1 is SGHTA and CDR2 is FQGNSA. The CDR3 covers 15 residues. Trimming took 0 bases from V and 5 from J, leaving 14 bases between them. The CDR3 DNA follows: TGTGCCAGCAGCTTAGCGGGCTCCGCGAGGGACGAGCAGTACTTC. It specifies CASSLAGSARDEQYF. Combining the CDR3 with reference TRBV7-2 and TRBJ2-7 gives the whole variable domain GAGVSQSPSNKVTEKGKDVELRCDPISGHTALYWYRQSLGQGLEFLIYFQGNSAPDKSGLPSDRFSAERTGGSVSTLTIQRTQQEDSAVYLCASSLAGSARDEQYFGPGTRLTVT.

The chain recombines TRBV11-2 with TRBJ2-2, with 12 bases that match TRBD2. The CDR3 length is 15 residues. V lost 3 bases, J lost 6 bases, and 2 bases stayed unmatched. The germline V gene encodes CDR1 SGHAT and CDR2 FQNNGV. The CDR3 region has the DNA TGTGCCAGCAGCTTTACTAGCGGGAGGCCCGGGGAGCTGTTTTTT. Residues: CASSFTSGRPGELFF.

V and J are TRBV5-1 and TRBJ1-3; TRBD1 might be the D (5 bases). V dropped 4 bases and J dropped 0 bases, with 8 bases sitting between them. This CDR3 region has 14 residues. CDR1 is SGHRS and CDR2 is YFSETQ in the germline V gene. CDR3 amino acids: CASSQGVSGNTIYF. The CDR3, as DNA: TGCGCCAGCAGCCAGGGCGTCTCTGGAAACACCATATATTTT. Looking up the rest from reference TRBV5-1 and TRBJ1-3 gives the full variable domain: KAGVTQTPRYLIKTRGQQVTLSCSPISGHRSVSWYQQTPGQGLQFLFEYFSETQRNKGNFPGRFSGRQFSNSRSEMNVSTLELGDSALYLCASSQGVSGNTIYFGEGSWLTVV.

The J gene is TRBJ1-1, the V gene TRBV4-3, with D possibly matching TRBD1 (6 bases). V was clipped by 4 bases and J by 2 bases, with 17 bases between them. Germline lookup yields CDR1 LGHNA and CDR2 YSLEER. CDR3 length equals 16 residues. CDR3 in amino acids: CASSPSLGRGNTEAFF. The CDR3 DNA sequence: TGCGCCAGCAGCCCTTCTTTGGGCAGGGGTAACACTGAAGCTTTCTTT.

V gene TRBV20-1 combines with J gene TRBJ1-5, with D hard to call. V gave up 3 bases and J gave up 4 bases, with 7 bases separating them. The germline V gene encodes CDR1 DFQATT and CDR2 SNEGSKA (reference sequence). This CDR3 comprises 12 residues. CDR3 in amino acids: CSASSSNQPQHF. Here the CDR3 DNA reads TGCAGTGCTAGTTCTAGTAATCAGCCCCAGCATTTT.

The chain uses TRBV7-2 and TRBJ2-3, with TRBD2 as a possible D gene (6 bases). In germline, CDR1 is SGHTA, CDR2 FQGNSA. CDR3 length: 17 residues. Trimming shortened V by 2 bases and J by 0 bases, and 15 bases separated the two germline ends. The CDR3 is CASSLRWLASSTDTQYF. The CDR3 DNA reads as TGTGCCAGCAGCTTAAGGTGGCTAGCGTCTAGCACAGATACGCAGTATTTT.

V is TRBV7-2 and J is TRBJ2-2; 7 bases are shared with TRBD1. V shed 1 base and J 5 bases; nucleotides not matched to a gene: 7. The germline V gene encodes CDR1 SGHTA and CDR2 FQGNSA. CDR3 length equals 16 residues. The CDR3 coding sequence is TGTGCCAGCAGCTTAGTAGCAGGGGGTCAGACCGGGGAGCTGTTTTTT. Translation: CASSLVAGGQTGELFF.

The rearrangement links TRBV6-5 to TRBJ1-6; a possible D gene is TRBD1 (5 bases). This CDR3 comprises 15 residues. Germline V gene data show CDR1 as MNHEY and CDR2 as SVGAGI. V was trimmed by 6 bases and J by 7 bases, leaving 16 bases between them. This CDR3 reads CASRSDQGRNSPLHF. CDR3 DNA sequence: TGTGCCAGCAGAAGCGACCAGGGCCGAAATTCACCCCTCCACTTT.